The 6 T cell receptor beta chains given below trace back to one sample, sequenced in a study of siplizumab effects on memory and regulatory T cells. Method: immunoSEQ multiplex PCR; TCRdb's copy keeps in-frame clones and lacks some. The data show around 100,000 clones, 75% to 95% seen once. Sequencing was carried out using CD4+ T cells sorted from blood. Source of these receptors: a human donor in good health.

The V call is TRBV6-1, the J call TRBJ2-3; maybe TRBD1 (6 bases). Trimming removed 5 bases from V and 2 bases from J, with 11 bases in between. The CDR3 length is 14 residues. Germline V gene lookup returns CDR1 MNHNS and CDR2 SASEGT. DNA of the CDR3: TGTGCCAGCAGTAGGGACACCAACACAGATACGCAGTATTTT. Protein: CASSRDTNTDTQYF.

The rearrangement uses TRBV30 and TRBJ1-2; 10 bases map to TRBD1. Losses at the gene ends were 8 bases for V and 7 bases for J; bases not matched to a gene: 10. Germline V gene lookup returns CDR1 GTSNPN and CDR2 SVGIG (reference sequence). The CDR3 consists of 13 residues. CDR3 DNA: TGTGCCGAGACAGGACAGGGGGTTGTTGGCTACACCTTC. Protein product: CAETGQGVVGYTF.

V and J are TRBV5-5 and TRBJ2-7, with 7 positions matching TRBD2. This CDR3 is 14 amino acids long. Germline loops: CDR1 SGHKS, CDR2 YYEKEE (reference sequence). The V and J ends lost 0 bases and 3 bases, in that order; junction bases with no gene match: 3. The CDR3 sequence: CASSLVGTIYEQYF. As DNA, the CDR3 is TGTGCCAGCAGCTTGGTAGGGACTATCTACGAGCAGTACTTC.

Remarks on this clone: The CDR3 end shows no conserved phenylalanine or tryptophan, and so a read error is likely. No DNA is shown, since the ends of the CDR3 on it are uncertain; the CDR3 is the one TCRdb lists. The V gene is TRBV7-3, the J gene TRBJ2-7. Germline V gene sequence: CDR1 SGHTA, CDR2 FQGTGA. The CDR3 adds up to 12 amino acids, both ends counted. CDR3 loop: CASSKKVSGLAP.

V gene TRBV9 combines with J gene TRBJ1-3; 7 bases are a match to TRBD1. J gave up 1 base and V 7 bases, and 8 bases lay outside the gene matches. Germline lookup yields CDR1 SGDLS and CDR2 YYNGEE. CDR3 size: 15 residues. CDR3 sequence: CASRAQGTSGNTIYF. The CDR3 DNA reads TGTGCCAGCCGTGCACAGGGGACTTCTGGAAACACCATATATTTT.

V gene TRBV7-8 combines with J gene TRBJ1-1; D unresolved. Germline V gives CDR1 SGHVS, CDR2 FQNEAQ. The CDR3 consists of 13 residues. With 5 bases removed from V and 7 bases from J, the gap between germline ends came to 14 bases. CDR3 amino acids: CASSPSRGIEAFF. The DNA of the CDR3 is TGTGCCAGCAGCCCCTCGAGAGGGATTGAAGCTTTCTTT. Variable domain in full (rest from reference TRBV7-8 and TRBJ1-1): GAGVSQSPRYKVAKRGQDVALRCDPISGHVSLFWYQQALGQGPEFLTYFQNEAQLDKSGLPSDRFFAERPEGSVSTLKIQRTQQEDSAVYLCASSPSRGIEAFFGQGTRLTVV.